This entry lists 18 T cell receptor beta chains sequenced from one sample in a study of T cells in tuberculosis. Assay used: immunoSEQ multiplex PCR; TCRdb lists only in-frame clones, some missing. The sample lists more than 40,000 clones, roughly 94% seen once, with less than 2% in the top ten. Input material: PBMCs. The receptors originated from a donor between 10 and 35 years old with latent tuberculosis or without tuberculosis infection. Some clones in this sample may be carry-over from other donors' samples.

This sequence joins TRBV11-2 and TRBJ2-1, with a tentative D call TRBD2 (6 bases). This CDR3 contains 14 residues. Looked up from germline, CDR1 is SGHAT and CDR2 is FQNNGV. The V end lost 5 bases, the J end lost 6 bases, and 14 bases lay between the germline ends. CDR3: CASSPTSSGNEQFF. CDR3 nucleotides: TGTGCCAGCAGCCCCACTAGCTCCGGCAATGAGCAGTTCTTC.

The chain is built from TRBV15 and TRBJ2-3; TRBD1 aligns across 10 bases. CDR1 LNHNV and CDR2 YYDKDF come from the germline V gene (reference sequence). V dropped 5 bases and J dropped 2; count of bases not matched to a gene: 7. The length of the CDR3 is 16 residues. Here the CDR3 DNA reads TGTGCCACCAGCGCCCCCGGGACAGGGGTCACAGATACGCAGTATTTT. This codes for CATSAPGTGVTDTQYF.

The CDR3 here is CASSLLTSGRATYEQYF. CDR3 DNA sequence: TGTGCCAGCAGTTTATTGACTAGCGGGAGGGCGACCTACGAGCAGTACTTC. V and J are TRBV28 and TRBJ2-7, with 14 bases fitting TRBD2. The V and J ends lost 1 base and 2 bases, in that order; junction bases with no gene match: 4. The germline CDR1 and CDR2 sequences are MDHEN and SYDVKM. This CDR3 region has 17 residues.

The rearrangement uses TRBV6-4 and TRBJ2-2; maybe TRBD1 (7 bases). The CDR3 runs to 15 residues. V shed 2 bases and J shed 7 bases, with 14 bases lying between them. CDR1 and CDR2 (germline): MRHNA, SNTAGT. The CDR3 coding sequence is TGTGCCAGCAGTGACCGACAGGGAGGAGGCGGGGAGCTGTTTTTT. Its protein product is CASSDRQGGGGELFF.

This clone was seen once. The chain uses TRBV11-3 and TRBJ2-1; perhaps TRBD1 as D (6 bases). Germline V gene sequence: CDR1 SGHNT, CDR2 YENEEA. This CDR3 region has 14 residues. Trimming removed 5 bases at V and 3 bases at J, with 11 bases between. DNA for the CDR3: TGTGCCAGCAGCCCAGGGGCAGACTACAATGAGCAGTTCTTC. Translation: CASSPGADYNEQFF. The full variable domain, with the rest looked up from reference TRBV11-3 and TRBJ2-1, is EAGVVQSPRYKIIEKKQPVAFWCNPISGHNTLYWYLQNLGQGPELLIRYENEEAVDDSQLPKDRFSAERLKGVDSTLKIQPAELGDSAVYLCASSPGADYNEQFFGPGTRLTVL.

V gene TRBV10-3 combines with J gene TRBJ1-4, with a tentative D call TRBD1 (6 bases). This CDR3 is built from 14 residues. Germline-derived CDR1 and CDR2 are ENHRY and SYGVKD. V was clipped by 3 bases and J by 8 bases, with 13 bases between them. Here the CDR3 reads CAISEGRGEEKLFF. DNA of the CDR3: TGTGCCATCAGTGAAGGCAGGGGAGAGGAAAAACTGTTTTTT.

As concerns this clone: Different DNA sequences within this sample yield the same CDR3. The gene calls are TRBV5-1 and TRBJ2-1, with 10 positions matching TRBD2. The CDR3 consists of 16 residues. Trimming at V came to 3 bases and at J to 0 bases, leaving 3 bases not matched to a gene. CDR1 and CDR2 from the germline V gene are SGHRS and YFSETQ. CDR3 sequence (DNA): TGCGCCAGCAGCTCAGGACTAGCGGACTCCTACAATGAGCAGTTCTTC. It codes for CASSSGLADSYNEQFF.

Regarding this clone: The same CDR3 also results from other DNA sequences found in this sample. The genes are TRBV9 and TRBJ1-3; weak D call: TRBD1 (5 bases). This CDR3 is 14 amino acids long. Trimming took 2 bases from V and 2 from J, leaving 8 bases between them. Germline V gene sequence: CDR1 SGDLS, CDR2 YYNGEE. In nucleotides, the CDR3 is TGTGCCAGCAGCGTCGGGGGGGCTGGAAACACCATATATTTT. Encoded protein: CASSVGGAGNTIYF.

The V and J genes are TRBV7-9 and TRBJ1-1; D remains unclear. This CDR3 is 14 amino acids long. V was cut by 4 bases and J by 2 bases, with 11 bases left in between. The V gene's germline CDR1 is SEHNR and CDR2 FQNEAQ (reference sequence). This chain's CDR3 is CASSSGGGNTEAFF. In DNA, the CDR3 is TGTGCCAGCAGCTCCGGCGGCGGTAACACTGAAGCTTTCTTT.

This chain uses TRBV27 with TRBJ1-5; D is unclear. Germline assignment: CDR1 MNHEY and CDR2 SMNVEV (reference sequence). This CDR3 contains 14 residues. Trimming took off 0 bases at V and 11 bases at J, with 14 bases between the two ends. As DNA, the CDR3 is TGTGCCAGCAGTTTATCGTATCGCGGCACGGCCCAGCATTTT. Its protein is CASSLSYRGTAQHF.

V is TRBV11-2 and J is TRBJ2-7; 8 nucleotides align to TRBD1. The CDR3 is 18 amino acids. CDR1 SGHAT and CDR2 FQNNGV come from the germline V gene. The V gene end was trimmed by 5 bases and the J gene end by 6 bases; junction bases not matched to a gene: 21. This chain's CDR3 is CASSPVKLMGTGSGEQYF. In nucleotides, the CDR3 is TGTGCCAGCAGCCCCGTGAAATTAATGGGGACAGGATCCGGCGAGCAGTACTTC.

CDR3 residues: CASSLGGTSGDEQFF. The CDR3 DNA reads TGTGCCAGCAGCCTAGGGGGGACTAGCGGGGATGAGCAGTTCTTC. J is TRBJ2-1 and V is TRBV7-9; 13 bases line up with TRBD2. The CDR3 covers 15 residues. Losses at the gene ends were 5 bases for V and 8 bases for J; bases not matched to a gene: 6. Germline V gives CDR1 SEHNR, CDR2 FQNEAQ (reference sequence). The variable domain in full, with the rest retrieved from reference TRBV7-9 and TRBJ2-1, is DTGVSQNPRHKITKRGQNVTFRCDPISEHNRLYWYRQTLGQGPEFLTYFQNEAQLEKSRLLSDRFSAERPKGSFSTLEIQRTEQGDSAMYLCASSLGGTSGDEQFFGPGTRLTVL.

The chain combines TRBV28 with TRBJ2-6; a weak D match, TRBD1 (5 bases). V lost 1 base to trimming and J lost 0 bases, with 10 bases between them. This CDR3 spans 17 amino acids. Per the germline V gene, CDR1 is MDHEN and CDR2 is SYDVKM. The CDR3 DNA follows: TGTGCCAGCAGTTTATTGGACACCGGCTCTGGGGCCAACGTCCTGACTTTC. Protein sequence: CASSLLDTGSGANVLTF.

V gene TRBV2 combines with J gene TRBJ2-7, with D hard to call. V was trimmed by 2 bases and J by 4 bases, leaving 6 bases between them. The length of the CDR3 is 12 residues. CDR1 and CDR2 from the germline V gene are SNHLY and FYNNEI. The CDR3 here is CASSEWAYEQYF. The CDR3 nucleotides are TGTGCCAGCAGTGAATGGGCTTACGAGCAGTACTTC. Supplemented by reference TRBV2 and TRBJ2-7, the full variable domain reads EPEVTQTPSHQVTQMGQEVILRCVPISNHLYFYWYRQILGQKVEFLVSFYNNEISEKSEIFDDQFSVERPDGSNFTLKIRSTKLEDSAMYFCASSEWAYEQYFGPGTRLTVT.

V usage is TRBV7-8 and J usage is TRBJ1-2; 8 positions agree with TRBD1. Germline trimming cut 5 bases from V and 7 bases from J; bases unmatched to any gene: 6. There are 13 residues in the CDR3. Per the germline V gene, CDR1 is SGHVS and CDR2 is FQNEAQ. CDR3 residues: CASSNDRGRGYTF. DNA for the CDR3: TGTGCCAGCAGCAATGACAGGGGACGTGGCTACACCTTC. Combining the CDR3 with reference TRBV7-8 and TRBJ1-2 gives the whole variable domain GAGVSQSPRYKVAKRGQDVALRCDPISGHVSLFWYQQALGQGPEFLTYFQNEAQLDKSGLPSDRFFAERPEGSVSTLKIQRTQQEDSAVYLCASSNDRGRGYTFGSGTRLTVV.

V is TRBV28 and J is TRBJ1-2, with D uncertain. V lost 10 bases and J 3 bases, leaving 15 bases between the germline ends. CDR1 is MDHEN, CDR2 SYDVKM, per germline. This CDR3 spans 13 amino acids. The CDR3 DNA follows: TGTGCCACGACTAAGGAGGTTTACTATGGCTACACCTTC. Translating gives CATTKEVYYGYTF.

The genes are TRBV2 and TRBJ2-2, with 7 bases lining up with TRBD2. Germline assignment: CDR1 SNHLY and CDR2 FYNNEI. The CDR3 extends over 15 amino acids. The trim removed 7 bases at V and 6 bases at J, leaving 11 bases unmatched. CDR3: CASKRGSASPGELFF. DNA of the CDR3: TGTGCCAGCAAGCGCGGGAGCGCCTCCCCCGGGGAGCTGTTTTTT.

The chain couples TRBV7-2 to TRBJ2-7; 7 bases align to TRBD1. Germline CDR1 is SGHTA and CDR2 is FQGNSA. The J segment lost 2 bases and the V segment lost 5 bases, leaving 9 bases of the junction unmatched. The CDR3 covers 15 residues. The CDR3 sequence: CASSPVSTGPYEQYF. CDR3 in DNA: TGTGCCAGCAGCCCCGTGTCGACAGGGCCCTACGAGCAGTACTTC.